Each of the 13 T cell receptor beta chains below was sequenced from the same sample in a study of blood T cells in healthy people across ages. Then a second PCR, running roughly 6 to 11 cycles, was carried out with a sample-barcoded 5' primer and a J-beta primer mix. Each CDR3 protein gets one entry after TCRdb re-called the 5' RACE reads with MiXCR. There are around 1.7 million distinct CDR3 sequences in the sample; over 25% occur only once, and 7.7% lies in the top ten. The specimen sequenced was blood. Source of these receptors: a woman aged 25 to 45 in good health.

J is TRBJ1-3 and V is TRBV12-5; 8 nucleotides match TRBD1. The CDR3 runs 16 residues. Germline V gene sequence: CDR1 LGHNT, CDR2 FRNRAP. After removal of 5 bases from V and 4 bases from J, the junction contained 10 bases not matched to a gene. The CDR3 spells CASGQSDRGLGNTIYF. As DNA, the CDR3 is TGTGCTAGTGGTCAGAGCGACAGGGGATTAGGAAACACCATATATTTT. Looking up the rest from reference TRBV12-5 and TRBJ1-3 gives the full variable domain: DARVTQTPRHKVTEMGQEVTMRCQPILGHNTVFWYRQTMMQGLELLAYFRNRAPLDDSGMPKDRFSAEMPDATLATLKIQPSEPRDSAVYFCASGQSDRGLGNTIYFGEGSWLTVV.

V gene TRBV7-9 combines with J gene TRBJ2-3; TRBD1 is a possible D gene (6 bases). The V and J ends lost 5 bases and 1 base respectively, with 25 bases between them. The CDR3 runs 19 residues. The germline gives CDR1 SEHNR, CDR2 FQNEAQ (reference sequence). The CDR3 DNA reads TGTGCCAGCAGCGGCCGGCACAGGGAGACGATTTGGGGCACAGATACGCAGTATTTT. This gives the protein CASSGRHRETIWGTDTQYF.

With regard to this clonotype: An end of the junction does not agree with germline; a read error may underlie this. The chain links TRBV24-1 to TRBJ1-6, with 7 bases lining up with TRBD1. The CDR3 sequence is 13 residues long. Germline V lookup: CDR1 KGHDR, CDR2 SFDVKD. In DNA, the CDR3 is TGTGCCGGCAACGACAGGGAAAATTCACCCCCCCACTTT. Translated, it gives CAGNDRENSPPHF.

This clonotype was counted only a few times. The chain recombines TRBV7-9 with TRBJ1-5; D not certain. CDR1 SEHNR and CDR2 FQNEAQ come from the germline V gene (reference sequence). CDR3 length equals 14 residues. The V end was cut by 5 bases, the J end by 4 bases, with 12 bases between. CDR3 region: CASSRGLGNQPQHF. CDR3 coding DNA: TGTGCCAGCAGCCGAGGCCTAGGAAATCAGCCCCAGCATTTT.

The V and J genes are TRBV7-2 and TRBJ2-1; TRBD2 is a possible D gene (6 bases). Trimming removed 1 base from V and 4 bases from J, with 14 bases in between. CDR1 is SGHTA, CDR2 FQGNSA, per germline. This CDR3 has 16 residues. CDR3 in amino acids: CASSLVVASVYNEQFF. The CDR3 DNA follows: TGTGCCAGCAGCTTAGTAGTGGCTAGCGTATACAATGAGCAGTTCTTC.

This clonotype appeared a few times. CDR3 loop: CASSLESLAGVTDTQYF. DNA of the CDR3: TGTGCCAGCAGTTTAGAATCGCTAGCGGGAGTAACAGATACGCAGTATTTT. The gene calls are TRBV12-3 or TRBV12-4 and TRBJ2-3; 10 bases match TRBD2. The CDR3 contains 17 residues. V lost 1 base, J lost 3 bases, and 7 bases stayed unmatched.

The table lists this clonotype with a count of one. The chain recombines TRBV7-2 with TRBJ1-2, with 7 bases aligning to TRBD1. CDR1 SGHTA and CDR2 FQGNSA come from the germline V gene. The CDR3 covers 17 residues. The V gene end was trimmed by 5 bases and the J gene end by 2 bases; junction bases not matched to a gene: 14. Here the CDR3 DNA reads TGTGCCAGCAGCCGGCTCAGGGGGAAGGAGTCGAACTATGGCTACACCTTC. Encoded protein: CASSRLRGKESNYGYTF.

This clonotype occurred many times. The V gene is TRBV5-1, the J gene TRBJ2-7, with D possibly being TRBD1 (5 bases). Trimming cost V 1 base and J 2 bases, with 13 bases left between them. This CDR3 comprises 15 residues. Germline V gene data show CDR1 as SGHRS and CDR2 as YFSETQ. The CDR3 DNA reads as TGCGCCAGCAGCTTGATGCAGGGATACACCTACGAGCAGTACTTC. Its translation: CASSLMQGYTYEQYF.

Remarks on this clonotype: It is likely a read error, because the conserved phenylalanine at the end of the CDR3 is missing. This chain connects TRBV6-6 to TRBJ1-1; 9 nucleotides agree with TRBD1. Germline assignment: CDR1 MNHNY and CDR2 SVGAGI (reference sequence). V shed 6 bases and J 3 bases; nucleotides not matched to a gene: 11. The CDR3 spans 16 residues. Here the CDR3 DNA reads TGTGCCAGCAGCAGCAGCTACAGGGGGCTAGACACTGAAGCTTTCTTG. It codes for CASSSSYRGLDTEAFL.

The chain uses TRBV4-1 and TRBJ2-1; 9 nucleotides agree with TRBD2. CDR1 is MGHRA, CDR2 YSYEKL, per germline. The CDR3 has 16 residues. J lost 4 bases, V lost 1 base, and 5 bases had no gene match. The CDR3 region has the DNA TGCGCCAGCAGCCAAGTACGAGCGGGGGGTTACAATGAGCAGTTCTTC. Residues: CASSQVRAGGYNEQFF.

The chain couples TRBV12-5 to TRBJ2-1; a weak D match, TRBD2 (6 bases). Germline V gives CDR1 LGHNT, CDR2 FRNRAP. This CDR3 comprises 14 residues. V lost 7 bases to trimming and J lost 4 bases, with 14 bases between them. For the CDR3, the DNA is TGTGCTAGTGCGCACCCCGGGAGTTACAATGAGCAGTTCTTC. Amino acid sequence: CASAHPGSYNEQFF.

This clonotype appeared many times. The chain has TRBV9 and TRBJ2-7, with 8 positions matching TRBD1. CDR3 length: 14 amino acids. V was pared by 2 bases and J by 6 bases, with 7 bases of the junction left unmatched. Germline values: CDR1 SGDLS, CDR2 YYNGEE. CDR3 loop: CASSVGQALSEQYF. CDR3 DNA: TGTGCCAGCAGCGTGGGACAGGCTCTTTCCGAGCAGTACTTC.

This chain joins TRBV12-3 or TRBV12-4 and TRBJ1-5, with TRBD1 matching over 8 bases. J gave up 6 bases and V 1 base, and 5 bases lay outside the gene matches. CDR3 size: 15 residues. As DNA, the CDR3 is TGTGCCAGCAGTTTAGGGCAGGGGGCTGTTCAGCCCCAGCATTTT. It codes for CASSLGQGAVQPQHF.